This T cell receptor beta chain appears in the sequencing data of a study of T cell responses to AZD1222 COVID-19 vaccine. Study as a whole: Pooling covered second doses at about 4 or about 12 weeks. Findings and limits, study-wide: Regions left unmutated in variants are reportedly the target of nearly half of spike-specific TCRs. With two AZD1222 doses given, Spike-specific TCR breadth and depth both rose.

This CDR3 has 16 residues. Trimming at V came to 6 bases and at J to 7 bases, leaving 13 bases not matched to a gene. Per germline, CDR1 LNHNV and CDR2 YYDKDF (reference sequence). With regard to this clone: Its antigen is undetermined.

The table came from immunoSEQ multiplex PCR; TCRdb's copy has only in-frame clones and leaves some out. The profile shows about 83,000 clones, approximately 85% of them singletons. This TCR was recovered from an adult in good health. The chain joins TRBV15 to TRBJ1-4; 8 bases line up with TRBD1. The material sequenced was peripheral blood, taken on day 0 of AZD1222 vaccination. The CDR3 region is CATSVARGRLGEKLFF. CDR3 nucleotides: TGTGCCACCAGTGTCGCCAGGGGGCGGCTTGGTGAAAAACTGTTTTTT. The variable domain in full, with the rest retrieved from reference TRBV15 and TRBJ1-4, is DAMVIQNPRYQVTQFGKPVTLSCSQTLNHNVMYWYQQKSSQAPKLLFHYYDKDFNNEADTPDNFQSRRPNTSFCFLDIRSPGLGDTAMYLCATSVARGRLGEKLFFGSGTQLSVL.